Below, one T cell receptor (beta chain) is given with its context. As yet, its antigen is unknown. The PCR made use of 60 Vbeta and 13 Jbeta primers. The assay was immunoSEQ multiplex PCR, and TCRdb's table has in-frame clones only and misses some. This repertoire includes approximately 50,000 clones. This entry belongs to a study of cytomegalovirus exposure and HLA in healthy donors. Study-wide findings and caveats: Cytomegalovirus association was listed for 164 TCR beta chains.

With 1 base removed from V and 6 bases from J, the gap between germline ends came to 5 bases. This CDR3 is 12 amino acids long. From germline, CDR1 is SGHNT and CDR2 YYREEE (reference sequence). Material: PBMCs. V is TRBV5-4 and J is TRBJ2-1; unclear D gene. The sequence derives from a female donor in good health and CMV-seronegative. The CDR3, as DNA: TGTGCCAGCAGCTTGCCCCTCAATGAGCAGTTCTTC. Encoded protein: CASSLPLNEQFF.